A single sample is the source of the 11 T cell receptor beta chains below, sequenced in a study of vaccination effects on CD4 cells after COVID-19. For these TCRs, the target antigens are not known. Assay used: immunoSEQ multiplex PCR; TCRdb lists only in-frame clones, some missing. The sample records about 41,000 clones, around 77% being singletons. Before sequencing, viral peptide pools were used by the ViraFEST assay to expand antigen-specific CD4+ T cells. A roughly ten-day culture period preceded the isolation of CD4+ T cells. The healthy vaccine recipients, who had no prior SARS-CoV-2 infection, showed negative nucleocapsid antibodies. The source was CD4+ T cells from PBMCs cultured with HCoV-NL63 spike peptides, collected before COVID-19 vaccination. Receptors originate from a human donor who received a COVID-19 vaccine.

The chain recombines TRBV2 with TRBJ2-7; D is possibly TRBD1 or TRBD2 (5 bases each). Per germline, CDR1 SNHLY and CDR2 FYNNEI. CDR3 length: 14 residues. V gave up 7 bases and J gave up 0 bases, with 13 bases separating them. The CDR3 is CASKRGEYSYEQYV. CDR3 in DNA: TGTGCCAGCAAGAGGGGAGAATACTCCTACGAGCAGTACGTC.

V usage is TRBV5-1 and J usage is TRBJ1-1; perhaps TRBD1 as D (5 bases). Deletions cut 4 bases from V and 7 bases from J, with 17 bases between. CDR1 SGHRS and CDR2 YFSETQ come from the germline V gene. The CDR3 is 14 amino acids. The CDR3 sequence: CASSPGGVGGEAFF. CDR3 coding DNA: TGCGCCAGCAGCCCCGGGGGGGTAGGTGGTGAAGCTTTCTTT. Filled out from reference TRBV5-1 and TRBJ1-1, the complete variable domain reads KAGVTQTPRYLIKTRGQQVTLSCSPISGHRSVSWYQQTPGQGLQFLFEYFSETQRNKGNFPGRFSGRQFSNSRSEMNVSTLELGDSALYLCASSPGGVGGEAFFGQGTRLTVV.

The gene calls are TRBV24-1 and TRBJ1-2, with TRBD1 matching 7 bases. J lost 2 bases, V lost 6 bases, and 5 bases had no gene match. The CDR3 is 14 amino acids. In germline, CDR1 is KGHDR, CDR2 SFDVKD. The CDR3 DNA follows: TGTGCCACCAGTCCGGGACAGAAGAACTATGGCTACACCTTC. As protein: CATSPGQKNYGYTF.

The rearrangement uses TRBV9 and TRBJ2-7; no definite D call. The CDR3 contains 11 residues. Trimming removed 6 bases from V and 6 bases from J, with 10 bases in between. CDR1 and CDR2 from the germline V gene are SGDLS and YYNGEE. The CDR3 DNA is TGTGCCAGCATCCTAGTCGGCGAGCAGTACGTC. As protein: CASILVGEQYV.

The genes are TRBV19 and TRBJ2-1; D unresolved. Germline CDR1 and CDR2: LNHDA and SQIVND (reference sequence). The V end was cut by 6 bases, the J end by 0 bases, with 9 bases between. This CDR3 comprises 14 residues. Here the CDR3 reads CASSRVYSYNEQFF. CDR3 DNA sequence: TGTGCCAGTAGCAGAGTTTACTCCTACAATGAGCAGTTCTTC.

The chain joins TRBV5-1 to TRBJ1-1, with 9 positions matching TRBD1. V lost 2 bases, J lost 6 bases, and 5 bases stayed unmatched. CDR3 length equals 14 residues. Germline CDR1 and CDR2: SGHRS and YFSETQ. For the CDR3, the DNA is TGCGCCAGCAGCTTCGGGACAGGGCGGCCTGAAGCTTTCTTT. Translation gives CASSFGTGRPEAFF.

The CDR3 region has the DNA TGTGCCAGCAGCAATCCTCGCAGGGGGAGAACTGAAGCTTTCTTT. It codes for CASSNPRRGRTEAFF. The gene calls are TRBV11-2 and TRBJ1-1; TRBD1 agrees at 7 bases. Germline V gives CDR1 SGHAT, CDR2 FQNNGV. Germline trimming cut 5 bases from V and 5 bases from J; bases unmatched to any gene: 11. The CDR3 runs 15 residues.

The chain is built from TRBV27 and TRBJ1-2; a weak D match, TRBD1 (5 bases). Germline V gene data show CDR1 as MNHEY and CDR2 as SMNVEV (reference sequence). The CDR3 consists of 15 residues. V lost 8 bases and J 5 bases, leaving 21 bases between the germline ends. DNA of the CDR3: TGTGCCAGCTCATCCGGGGTATTGGGGGTTTATGGCTACACCTTC. It codes for CASSSGVLGVYGYTF.

The chain carries TRBV30 and TRBJ1-1, with D tentatively TRBD1 (5 bases). The CDR3 covers 14 residues. CDR1 and CDR2 from the germline V gene are GTSNPN and SVGIG (reference sequence). The V end lost 6 bases, the J end lost 0 bases, and 14 bases lay between the germline ends. In DNA form, the CDR3 reads TGTGCCTGTGGGGGAGGTTTCATGAACACTGAAGCTTTCTTT. This sequence encodes CACGGGFMNTEAFF.

The chain employs TRBV14 and TRBJ1-1; a possible D gene is TRBD1 (5 bases). The germline V gene has CDR1 SGHDN and CDR2 FVKESK. This CDR3 spans 15 amino acids. V was cut by 5 bases and J by 1 base, with 14 bases left in between. The CDR3 reads CASSSGLGGNTEAFF. DNA of the CDR3: TGTGCCAGCAGCTCAGGGTTAGGAGGGAACACTGAAGCTTTCTTT. The full variable domain, completed using reference TRBV14 and TRBJ1-1, is EAGVTQFPSHSVIEKGQTVTLRCDPISGHDNLYWYRRVMGKEIKFLLHFVKESKQDESGMPNNRFLAERTGGTYSTLKVQPAELEDSGVYFCASSSGLGGNTEAFFGQGTRLTVV.

The chain has TRBV30 and TRBJ1-2, with D possibly matching TRBD1 (5 bases). Germline V gene lookup returns CDR1 GTSNPN and CDR2 SVGIG (reference sequence). The CDR3 is made up of 14 amino acids. V gave up 0 bases and J gave up 5 bases, with 13 bases separating them. The CDR3 here is CAWSVRGVLYGYTF. CDR3 bases: TGTGCCTGGAGTGTACGAGGGGTCCTTTATGGCTACACCTTC.